A selection of T cell receptor beta chains follows, all from one sample in a study of regulatory T cells in long-lasting Graves disease. TCRdb reprocessed the multiplex PCR reads with MiXCR, giving one entry per CDR3 protein. The sample contains roughly 420,000 distinct CDR3 sequences, about 17% of which appear only once. These sequences were also reported in another study, on T cells in Graves' hyperthyroidism and ophthalmopathy.

The specimen comprised peripheral blood mononuclear cells (PBMCs), sampled at new diagnosis, from a patient treated with antithyroid drugs. The receptor source for this set is a woman in her 30s with Graves disease. CDR3s include the opening cysteine and the closing phenylalanine or tryptophan. Clone size is stated in some rows and not others, as once, few, many or a class when expanded.

abundance: .; j_gene: TRBJ2-5; v_gene: TRBV9; CDR3aa: CASSVEQGTQETQYF
abundance: few; j_gene: TRBJ1-4; v_gene: TRBV10-3; CDR3aa: CASSETGATNEKLFF
abundance: few; j_gene: TRBJ1-2; v_gene: TRBV12-3/TRBV12-4; CDR3aa: CASSTRQGEDGYTF
abundance: many; j_gene: TRBJ2-7; v_gene: TRBV28; CDR3aa: CASSGLGTSAAYEQYF
abundance: .; j_gene: .; v_gene: TRBV3-1; CDR3aa: CASSQWGSGSSETQYF
abundance: many; j_gene: TRBJ2-1; v_gene: TRBV30; CDR3aa: CAWKTGYNEQFF
abundance: .; j_gene: TRBJ1-5; v_gene: TRBV19; CDR3aa: CASRVGHRGQPQHF
abundance: many; j_gene: TRBJ2-3; v_gene: TRBV3-1; CDR3aa: CASSPEGTSGRSAQYF
abundance: many; j_gene: TRBJ2-4; v_gene: TRBV3-1; CDR3aa: CASTHALAKNIQYF
abundance: .; j_gene: TRBJ2-2; v_gene: TRBV27; CDR3aa: CASRGTGASGELFF
abundance: .; j_gene: TRBJ2-7; v_gene: TRBV19; CDR3aa: CASSIGQGSREQYF
abundance: many; j_gene: TRBJ2-3; v_gene: TRBV6-5; CDR3aa: CASSYSTPGGNTDTQYF
abundance: many; j_gene: TRBJ2-5; v_gene: TRBV9; CDR3aa: CASSVGRGWETQYF
abundance: many; j_gene: TRBJ2-2; v_gene: TRBV24-1; CDR3aa: CATSDPDRTLNTGELFF
abundance: few; j_gene: TRBJ1-3; v_gene: TRBV4-2; CDR3aa: CASMEGDTSRNTIYF
abundance: many; j_gene: TRBJ2-1; v_gene: TRBV6-9; CDR3aa: CASSYLSSSSYNEQFF
abundance: few; j_gene: TRBJ2-1; v_gene: TRBV19; CDR3aa: CASTGTSGHYNEQFF
abundance: many; j_gene: TRBJ2-3; v_gene: TRBV7-2; CDR3aa: CASSLYPVAAELTDTQYF
abundance: few; j_gene: TRBJ2-1; v_gene: TRBV5-1; CDR3aa: CASSSAGLAVEQFF
abundance: .; j_gene: TRBJ2-7; v_gene: TRBV28; CDR3aa: CASSLWKLAGGPSSYEQYF
abundance: once; j_gene: TRBJ2-1; v_gene: TRBV20-1; CDR3aa: CSATPVRSSYNEQFF
abundance: many; j_gene: TRBJ2-1; v_gene: TRBV7-2; CDR3aa: CASSLEGQGGDEQFF
abundance: many; j_gene: TRBJ1-2; v_gene: TRBV27; CDR3aa: CASRGPRYYGYTF
abundance: .; j_gene: TRBJ2-1; v_gene: TRBV20-1; CDR3aa: CSADEGSEQFF
abundance: .; j_gene: TRBJ2-1; v_gene: TRBV12-3/TRBV12-4; CDR3aa: CATLMGGSHEQFF
abundance: .; j_gene: TRBJ1-5; v_gene: TRBV28; CDR3aa: CASSRGQLTSNQPQHF
abundance: many; j_gene: TRBJ2-1; v_gene: TRBV11-3; CDR3aa: CASSSGLAGDEQFF
abundance: many; j_gene: TRBJ2-3; v_gene: TRBV12-3/TRBV12-4; CDR3aa: CASSSARGDTQYF
abundance: many; j_gene: TRBJ1-5; v_gene: TRBV7-9; CDR3aa: CASSLGANNQPQHF
abundance: many; j_gene: TRBJ2-1; v_gene: TRBV28; CDR3aa: CASSLRTSGRSSYNEQFF
abundance: many; j_gene: TRBJ2-1; v_gene: TRBV6-1; CDR3aa: CASRTFSGGTYNEQFF
abundance: many; j_gene: TRBJ1-1; v_gene: TRBV20-1; CDR3aa: CSAGGDREVQYSHTEAFF
abundance: many; j_gene: TRBJ2-1; v_gene: TRBV2; CDR3aa: CASSEEVSYNEQFF
abundance: .; j_gene: TRBJ2-7; v_gene: TRBV4-3; CDR3aa: CASSPGGDSSYEQYF
abundance: once; j_gene: TRBJ2-1; v_gene: TRBV18; CDR3aa: CASSPSGDAEQFF
abundance: .; j_gene: TRBJ2-7; v_gene: TRBV7-2; CDR3aa: CASSPQKRNSYEQYF
abundance: many; j_gene: TRBJ2-7; v_gene: TRBV11-2; CDR3aa: CASSQPGSYEQYF
abundance: few; j_gene: TRBJ2-2; v_gene: TRBV5-1; CDR3aa: CASSLTPGAGGPSNTGELFF
abundance: many; j_gene: TRBJ2-1; v_gene: TRBV12-3/TRBV12-4; CDR3aa: CASSLEPGDYNEQFF
abundance: many; j_gene: TRBJ2-7; v_gene: TRBV4-1; CDR3aa: CASSYADREAYEQYF
abundance: many; j_gene: TRBJ2-1; v_gene: TRBV6-1; CDR3aa: CASSLGVGLAGVDEQFF
abundance: many; j_gene: TRBJ2-5; v_gene: TRBV15; CDR3aa: CATSRQQGLAGETQYF
abundance: few; j_gene: TRBJ2-1; v_gene: TRBV14; CDR3aa: CASSQSGRDYNEQFF
abundance: many; j_gene: TRBJ1-3; v_gene: TRBV2; CDR3aa: CASSPGPGNTIYF
abundance: many; j_gene: TRBJ2-3; v_gene: TRBV5-1; CDR3aa: CASNLGLAGGPSTDTQYF